The entry below describes one TCR beta chain. The germline V gene has CDR1 SGHVS and CDR2 FNYEAQ. The CDR3 loop spans 16 amino acids. V dropped 3 bases and J dropped 4; count of bases not matched to a gene: 8. As handled by the study authors: Quantification of nucleated cells was approximated via reference gene primer amplification. Sequenced by immunoSEQ multiplex PCR; TCRdb stores in-frame clones only, minus some. V and J calls and clone size follow that table, whereas D and trimming were derived from the DNA. The data contain fewer than 150,000 clones, less than 85% of them singletons. Contact with a PCR-confirmed or clinician-diagnosed COVID-19 case occurred within 2 weeks of entry. The data stem from a study of blood T cell repertoires in COVID-19. As for the study in general: Both acute and convalescent COVID-19 samples were obtained from the United States, Italy and Spain.

This clonotype was sampled from a woman aged 18-29 years who had been exposed to COVID-19. This rearrangement joins TRBV7-6 to TRBJ2-2; TRBD1 matches at 7 bases. Specimen: PBMCs or T cells enriched from blood (not recorded which). CDR3 loop: CASSLAGGLSTGELFF. CDR3 DNA: TGTGCCAGCAGCTTGGCAGGGGGTCTCAGCACCGGGGAGCTGTTTTTT.